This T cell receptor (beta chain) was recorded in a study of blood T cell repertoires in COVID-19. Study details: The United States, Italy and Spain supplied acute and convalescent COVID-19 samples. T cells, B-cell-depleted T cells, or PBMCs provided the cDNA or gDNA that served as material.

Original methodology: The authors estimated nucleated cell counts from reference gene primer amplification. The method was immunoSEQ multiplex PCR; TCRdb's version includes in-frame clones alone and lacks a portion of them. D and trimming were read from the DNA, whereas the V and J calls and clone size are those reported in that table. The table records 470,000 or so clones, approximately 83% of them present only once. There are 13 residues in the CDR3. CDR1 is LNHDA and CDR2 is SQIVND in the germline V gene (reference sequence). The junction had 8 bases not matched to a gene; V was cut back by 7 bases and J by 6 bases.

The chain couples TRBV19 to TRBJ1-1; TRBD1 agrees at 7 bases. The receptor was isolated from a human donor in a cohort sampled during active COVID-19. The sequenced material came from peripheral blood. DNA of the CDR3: TGTGCCAGTACCACTTGGGACAGTCCTGAAGCTTTCTTT. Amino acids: CASTTWDSPEAFF.